Listed here are 14 T cell receptor beta chains from one sample, sequenced in a study of T cell responses to AZD1222 COVID-19 vaccine. Assay used: immunoSEQ multiplex PCR; TCRdb lists only in-frame clones, some missing. The sample yields approximately 150,000 clones, approximately 93% seen once. The specimen was peripheral blood, collected on day 0 of AZD1222 vaccination. These receptors were obtained from an adult in good health.

CDR3 region: CASSRVPSDHPQYF. The CDR3 nucleotides read TGTGCCAGCAGCAGAGTTCCTAGCGACCACCCCCAGTACTTC. The chain carries TRBV7-2 and TRBJ2-5; TRBD2 might be the D (6 bases). The CDR3 covers 14 residues. The germline V and J ends were trimmed by 5 bases and 9 bases, with 19 bases remaining between them. The germline CDR1 and CDR2 sequences are SGHTA and FQGNSA. The full variable domain, in which reference TRBV7-2 and TRBJ2-5 provide the parts outside the CDR3, is GAGVSQSPSNKVTEKGKDVELRCDPISGHTALYWYRQSLGQGLEFLIYFQGNSAPDKSGLPSDRFSAERTGGSVSTLTIQRTQQEDSAVYLCASSRVPSDHPQYFGPGTRLLVL.

The rearrangement joins TRBV5-1 to TRBJ1-4; no reliable D call. The CDR3 runs 16 residues. Germline CDR1 SGHRS, CDR2 YFSETQ. With 3 bases removed from V and 6 bases from J, the gap between germline ends came to 18 bases. The CDR3 region has the DNA TGCGCCAGCAGCTCGCACGACACCACGAGGGATGAAAAACTGTTTTTT. Amino acids: CASSSHDTTRDEKLFF.

This chain joins TRBV3-1 (or the pseudogene TRBV3-2) and TRBJ1-6; possibly TRBD1 for D (6 bases). Looked up from germline, CDR1 is LGHDT and CDR2 is YNNKEL (reference sequence). V lost 4 bases and J lost 2, with 9 bases in between. The CDR3 is 15 amino acids. The CDR3 protein is CASSLRTAYNSPLHF. The CDR3 DNA reads as TGTGCCAGCAGCCTTAGGACAGCCTATAATTCACCCCTCCACTTT.

This clone was counted a few times. The chain combines TRBV5-4 with TRBJ1-6; D remains ambiguous. V lost 0 bases and J 4 bases, leaving 5 bases between the germline ends. The CDR3 totals 14 residues. CDR1 SGHNT and CDR2 YYREEE come from the germline V gene (reference sequence). CDR3 DNA: TGTGCCAGCAGCTTGGACAATTATAATTCACCCCTCCACTTT. It encodes CASSLDNYNSPLHF.

The chain is built from TRBV19 and TRBJ2-3; tentatively, D is TRBD1 (6 bases). Germline-derived CDR1 and CDR2 are LNHDA and SQIVND (reference sequence). The CDR3 loop spans 14 amino acids. Trimming took 3 bases from V and 4 from J, leaving 11 bases between them. This CDR3 is CASSIQGLADTQYF. The CDR3 DNA sequence: TGTGCCAGTAGTATTCAGGGGTTAGCAGATACGCAGTATTTT.

The chain links TRBV6-5 to TRBJ2-3, with D possibly being TRBD1 (5 bases). The ends were cut back, 3 bases at V and 10 bases at J, with 20 bases in the middle. Per the germline V gene, CDR1 is MNHEY and CDR2 is SVGAGI. This CDR3 has 15 amino acids. CDR3 bases: TGTGCCAGCAGTTATAATCATTTGGGGCTATTTGCGCAGTATTTT. It translates to CASSYNHLGLFAQYF.

This chain uses TRBV19 with TRBJ1-1, with 7 positions matching TRBD1. The CDR3 runs to 15 residues. J was trimmed by 7 bases and V by 2 bases; bases with no gene match: 10. Germline loops: CDR1 LNHDA, CDR2 SQIVND (reference sequence). CDR3 DNA sequence: TGTGCCAGTAGTATAACCGGGACAGCGAGATTTGAAGCTTTCTTT. It translates to CASSITGTARFEAFF. Variable domain in full (rest from reference TRBV19 and TRBJ1-1): DGGITQSPKYLFRKEGQNVTLSCEQNLNHDAMYWYRQDPGQGLRLIYYSQIVNDFQKGDIAEGYSVSREKKESFPLTVTSAQKNPTAFYLCASSITGTARFEAFFGQGTRLTVV.

The chain joins TRBV4-1 to TRBJ1-2, with a weak D call TRBD1 (5 bases). V was cut by 0 bases and J by 7 bases, with 9 bases left in between. The CDR3 is made up of 13 amino acids. Germline V CDR1 and CDR2: MGHRA, YSYEKL. This CDR3 reads CASSQDGGVGYTF. CDR3 DNA sequence: TGCGCCAGCAGCCAAGACGGAGGGGTTGGCTACACCTTC.

The chain employs TRBV4-3 and TRBJ1-6; D is unclear. V lost 3 bases to trimming and J lost 0 bases, with 6 bases between them. The CDR3 consists of 15 residues. Germline CDR1 is LGHNA and CDR2 is YSLEER. The CDR3 sequence: CASSHGRSYNSPLHF. CDR3 coding DNA: TGCGCCAGCAGCCATGGCCGCTCCTATAATTCACCCCTCCACTTT.

V and J are TRBV11-2 and TRBJ2-7; D might be TRBD2 (6 bases). Trimming stripped 0 bases from V and 3 bases from J, with 12 bases between. Germline values: CDR1 SGHAT, CDR2 FQNNGV. This CDR3 spans 15 amino acids. This CDR3 reads CASSLDNQGLYEQYF. The CDR3 DNA reads as TGTGCCAGCAGCTTAGATAACCAGGGACTCTACGAGCAGTACTTC.

The genes are TRBV11-2 and TRBJ1-1; no definite D call. Per germline, CDR1 SGHAT and CDR2 FQNNGV. Trimming removed 3 bases from V and 2 bases from J, with 10 bases in between. The CDR3 is made up of 14 amino acids. CDR3 bases: TGTGCCAGCAGCTTTCTTCGGAGTAACACTGAAGCTTTCTTT. Translated: CASSFLRSNTEAFF.

The rearrangement joins TRBV5-1 to TRBJ2-3, with 8 nucleotides matching TRBD2. V was clipped by 0 bases and J by 6 bases; unmatched bases: 6. Germline loops: CDR1 SGHRS, CDR2 YFSETQ. CDR3 length: 15 residues. This CDR3 is CASSLGLAGSDTQYF. The CDR3 bases are TGCGCCAGCAGCTTGGGCCTAGCGGGTAGCGATACGCAGTATTTT.

This clone was seen a single time. V is TRBV4-1 and J is TRBJ2-7; D is perhaps TRBD1 (5 bases). The germline V gene encodes CDR1 MGHRA and CDR2 YSYEKL. The CDR3 covers 14 residues. Between the trimmed V and J ends, which lost 1 base and 0 bases, there was a span of 7 bases. The CDR3 is CASSQAGRSYEQYF. CDR3 DNA sequence: TGCGCCAGCAGCCAAGCAGGGCGCTCCTACGAGCAGTACTTC.

V usage is TRBV7-6 and J usage is TRBJ1-1; TRBD1 matches 8 bases. Looked up from germline, CDR1 is SGHVS and CDR2 is FNYEAQ. CDR3 length: 16 amino acids. With 5 bases clipped from V and 0 bases from J, the junction kept 8 bases outside the gene matches. CDR3: CASSQSTGVLNTEAFF. CDR3 bases: TGTGCCAGCAGCCAATCGACAGGGGTATTGAACACTGAAGCTTTCTTT.